One T cell receptor (delta chain) is described in this entry. Its antigen is currently not known. Per-base quality was not reported, and no clone a single base away is much larger than it. This sample is drawn from a study of Vδ1+ human thymocytes (dated by TCRdb to 2016 to 2018). About the full investigation: mRNA-level TRG and TRD CDR3 repertoires of highly purified Vdelta1+ thymocytes from young children were characterised as a data resource. Validation of the multiplex-based CDR3 amplicon strategy against 5'RACE-based CDR3 amplicon generation methods had been performed previously. Paper-wide results and their limitations: Because no clustering by age or sex was seen, donors were not stratified by age or sex in the analyses. Thymic TRG and TRD repertoires appeared highly polyclonal with Gaussian CDR3 length distributions, unlike oligoclonal peripheral blood repertoires. The use of highly purified populations and single-cell validation was advised by the authors, since misinterpretation of bulk repertoire data could be caused by unexpected Vdelta2 sequences. Despite high sort purity, approximately 19% of thymic TRD sequences were Vdelta2 (and few Vdelta3), unlike peripheral blood Vdelta1+ controls. Many TRG clonotypes were found to be shared between donors (up to roughly 6.9x10^3), whereas TRD repertoires were found to be essentially private (max about 120 shared).

CDR1 and CDR2 (TSWWSYY, QGS) derive from the germline V gene. Here V drops 2 bases and J drops 1 base, and the junction holds 14 bases not matched to any gene. From cysteine to phenylalanine, the CDR3 is 20 amino acids long. CDR3 DNA only is kept here, 60 bases in frame from base 1. RNA was isolated using the RNeasy mini kit, and reverse transcription was performed with Superscript III. CDR3 amplicons were produced by multiplex PCR using pooled V-gene forward primers and a constant-region reverse primer with Illumina adaptor overhangs. After gel purification, the amplicons were indexed with Nextera index primers over roughly 8 extra PCR cycles and then purified using AMPure XP beads. The libraries were sequenced on an Illumina MiSeq using paired-end 250 bp reads, dual indexing and a 20% PhiX spike-in. The published analysis was carried out like this. FastQC was used to quality check the reads, while ea-utils fastq-join merged the TRG read pairs. IMGT/HighV-QUEST was used to annotate sequences, retaining only productive sequences with an unambiguous V-gene assignment, and each clonotype was defined by an identical CDR3 sequence. For downstream analysis, VDJtools 1.1.1, tcR 2.2.3, Treemap and vegan Shannon diversity in R 3.4.4 were used. TCRdb called clones afresh from the public reads with CATT; identical DNA rows were later merged. It is TCRdb's table, rather than the study itself, that gives the V and J calls and clone size. In all, the sample holds about 75,000 delta-chain clones, and about 30% of those were seen once. The top ten hold about 0.24% of the sample.

Thymic samples were depleted of alphabeta T cells, then CD3+ TCRVdelta1+ TCRVdelta2- thymocytes were FACS-sorted. Sorted Vdelta1+ thymocyte purity ranged from roughly 96% to 99.6%. Thymic specimens came from roughly eight paediatric patients undergoing corrective cardiac surgery, aged from about 5 days to 17 months. After the thymic tissue was dispersed, mononuclear cells were isolated using a Histopaque-1077 density gradient. Staining used anti-TCRVdelta1 clone TS8.2, anti-TCRVdelta2 clone B6, anti-CD3 clone HIT3a and anti-TCRalphabeta clone IP26 antibodies. The sequencing sample was made of Vdelta1+ gamma-delta thymocytes from the thymus. Taken with the paper, the label for cell subset or site translates to: FACS-sorted CD3+ TCRalphabeta- TCRVdelta1+ TCRVdelta2- thymocytes. The TCR originated in a boy in the first two years of life who had congenital heart surgery. The chain is made from TRDV1 and TRDJ1; 12 middle bases align to TRDD3. The nucleotides read TGTGCTCTTGGGGAAGACGGGCCTGGGGGATACGGGATTCGCACCGATAAACTCATCTTT. This sequence encodes CALGEDGPGGYGIRTDKLIF.